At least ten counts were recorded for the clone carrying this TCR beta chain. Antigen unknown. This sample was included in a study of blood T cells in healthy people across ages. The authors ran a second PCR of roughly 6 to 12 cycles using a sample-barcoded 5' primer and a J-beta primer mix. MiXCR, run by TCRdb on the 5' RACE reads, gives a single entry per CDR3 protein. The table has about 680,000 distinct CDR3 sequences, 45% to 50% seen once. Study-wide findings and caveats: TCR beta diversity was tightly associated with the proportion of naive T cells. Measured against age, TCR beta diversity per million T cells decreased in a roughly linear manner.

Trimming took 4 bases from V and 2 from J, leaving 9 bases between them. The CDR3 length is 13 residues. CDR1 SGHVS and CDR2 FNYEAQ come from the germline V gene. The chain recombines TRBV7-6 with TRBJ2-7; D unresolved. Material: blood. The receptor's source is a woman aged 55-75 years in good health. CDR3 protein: CASSSSLAYEQYF. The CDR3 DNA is TGTGCCAGCAGCTCCTCATTAGCCTACGAGCAGTACTTC.